Sequencing of this TCR beta chain was carried out in a study of OX40 agonist ivuxolimab in advanced cancers. Study background: Males comprised 82.7% of the group, whose mean age was approximately 61 years (range roughly 23 to 90).

In the case of this clone: The antigen remains undetermined.

The study, taken as a whole, reports: By week 6 at 0.1 to 3.0 mg/kg, blood CD4+ and CD8+ T cells had expanded clonally. The work left the antigen specificity of expanded peripheral T cells undetermined. Relatively little clonal expansion, among the lowest observed, appeared in partial responders at 0.1-3.0 mg/kg.

Only in-frame clones appear in the TCRdb table, and some are missing; sequencing was by immunoSEQ multiplex PCR. The sample includes fewer than 85,000 clones, 80% to 85% of them seen just once. The source material was CD4+ or CD8+ T cells sorted from blood, sampled in a trial of the OX40 agonist ivuxolimab. The sequence was obtained from an adult with an advanced solid tumor such as melanoma, head and neck, liver or kidney cancer.

For the CDR3, the DNA is TGTGCCAGCAGCTTACGGGGCAGGGGTTCTACTGAAGCTTTCTTT. Protein sequence: CASSLRGRGSTEAFF. V gene TRBV7-3 combines with J gene TRBJ1-1, with D possibly matching TRBD1 (6 bases). There are 15 residues in the CDR3. V was trimmed by 2 bases and J by 5 bases, leaving 15 bases between them. Germline-derived CDR1 and CDR2 are SGHTA and FQGTGA.